This TCR beta chain is drawn from a study of blood T cell repertoires in COVID-19. Study information: T cells, B-cell-depleted T cells, or PBMCs provided the cDNA or gDNA that served as material.

TCRdb keeps only in-frame clones here, not all; method: immunoSEQ multiplex PCR. The repertoire holds 250,000 to 300,000 clones, with 85% to 90% as singletons. This CDR3 comprises 14 residues. The germline V gene encodes CDR1 SSHAT and CDR2 FNYEAQ (reference sequence). As concerns this clone: One end of the junction does not line up with germline, which may come from a read error.

The sequence was collected from a man aged 18 to 30 with active or convalescent COVID-19. Material for sequencing was peripheral blood. The V call is TRBV7-7, the J call TRBJ2-5, with a weak D call TRBD2 (5 bases). This CDR3 reads CASSSSGLQETQYF. The CDR3 nucleotides read TGTGCTAGCAGCTCAAGCGGACTCCAAGAGACCCAGTACTTC.